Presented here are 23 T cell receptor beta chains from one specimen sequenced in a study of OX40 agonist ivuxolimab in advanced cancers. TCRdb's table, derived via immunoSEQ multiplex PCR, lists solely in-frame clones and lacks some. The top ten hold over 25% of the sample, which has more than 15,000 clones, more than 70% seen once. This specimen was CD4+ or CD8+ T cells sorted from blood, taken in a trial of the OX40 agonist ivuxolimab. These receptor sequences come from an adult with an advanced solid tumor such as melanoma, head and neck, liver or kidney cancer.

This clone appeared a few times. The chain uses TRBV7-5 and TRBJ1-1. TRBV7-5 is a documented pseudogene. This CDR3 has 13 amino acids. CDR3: CASSLSWNTEAFF. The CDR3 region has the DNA TGTGCCAGCAGCTTAAGTTGGAACACTGAAGCTTTCTTT.

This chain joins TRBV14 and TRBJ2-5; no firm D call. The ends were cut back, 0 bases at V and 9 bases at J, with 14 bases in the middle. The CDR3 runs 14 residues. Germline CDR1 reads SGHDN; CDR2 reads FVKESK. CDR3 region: CASSQDGAYRAQYF. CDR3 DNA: TGTGCCAGCAGCCAAGATGGAGCCTATCGGGCCCAGTACTTC.

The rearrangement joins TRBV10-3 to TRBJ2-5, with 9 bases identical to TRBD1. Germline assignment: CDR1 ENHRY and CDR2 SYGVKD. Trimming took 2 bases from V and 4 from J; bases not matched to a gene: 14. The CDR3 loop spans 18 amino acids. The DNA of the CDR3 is TGTGCCATCAGTGAGCAATGGCACCGGGACAGGGTCGGAGAGACCCAGTACTTC. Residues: CAISEQWHRDRVGETQYF.

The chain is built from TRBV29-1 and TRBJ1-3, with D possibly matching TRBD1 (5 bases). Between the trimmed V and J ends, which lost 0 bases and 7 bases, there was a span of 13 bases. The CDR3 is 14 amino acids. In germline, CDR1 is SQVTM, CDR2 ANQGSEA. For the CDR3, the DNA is TGCAGCGTTGAAGATTTGGGGGGGGGTAACACCATATATTTT. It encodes CSVEDLGGGNTIYF.

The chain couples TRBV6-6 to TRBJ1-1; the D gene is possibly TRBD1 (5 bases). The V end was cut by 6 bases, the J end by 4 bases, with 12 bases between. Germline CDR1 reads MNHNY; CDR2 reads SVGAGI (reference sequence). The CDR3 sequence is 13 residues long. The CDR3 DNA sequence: TGTGCCAGCAGGATTGGGGGGTCCACTGAAGCTTTCTTT. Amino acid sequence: CASRIGGSTEAFF.

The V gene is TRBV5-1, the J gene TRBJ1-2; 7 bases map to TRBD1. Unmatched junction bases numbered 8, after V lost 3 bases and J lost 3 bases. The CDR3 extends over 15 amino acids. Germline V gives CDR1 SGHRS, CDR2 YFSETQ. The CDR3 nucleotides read TGCGCCAGCAGCTCCCTACAGGGGTCCCACTATGGCTACACCTTC. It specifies CASSSLQGSHYGYTF.

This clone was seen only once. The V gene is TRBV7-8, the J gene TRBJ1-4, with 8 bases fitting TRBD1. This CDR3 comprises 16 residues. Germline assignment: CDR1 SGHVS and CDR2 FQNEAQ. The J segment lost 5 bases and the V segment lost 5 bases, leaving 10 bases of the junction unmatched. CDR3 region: CASSGFPTGGNEKLFF. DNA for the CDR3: TGTGCCAGCAGCGGATTCCCTACAGGGGGAAATGAAAAACTGTTTTTT.

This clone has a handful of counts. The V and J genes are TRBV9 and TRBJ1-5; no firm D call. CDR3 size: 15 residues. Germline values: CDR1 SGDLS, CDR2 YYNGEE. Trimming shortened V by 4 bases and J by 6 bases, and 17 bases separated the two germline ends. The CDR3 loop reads CASSSGSLPSQPQHF. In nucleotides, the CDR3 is TGTGCCAGCAGCTCCGGGTCCCTCCCCAGTCAGCCCCAGCATTTT.

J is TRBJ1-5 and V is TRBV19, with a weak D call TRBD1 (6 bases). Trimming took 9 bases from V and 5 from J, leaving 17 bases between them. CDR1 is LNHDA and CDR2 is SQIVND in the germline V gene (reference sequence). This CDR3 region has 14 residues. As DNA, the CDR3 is TGTGCCAGCCGAGAACAGGGCAATCATCAGCCCCAGCATTTT. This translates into CASREQGNHQPQHF.

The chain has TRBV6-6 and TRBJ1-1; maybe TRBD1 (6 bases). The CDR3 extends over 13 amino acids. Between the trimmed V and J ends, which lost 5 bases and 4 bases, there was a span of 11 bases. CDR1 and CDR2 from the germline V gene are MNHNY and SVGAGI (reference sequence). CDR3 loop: CASSKQGVTEAFF. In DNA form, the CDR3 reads TGTGCCAGCAGTAAACAGGGTGTCACTGAAGCTTTCTTT.

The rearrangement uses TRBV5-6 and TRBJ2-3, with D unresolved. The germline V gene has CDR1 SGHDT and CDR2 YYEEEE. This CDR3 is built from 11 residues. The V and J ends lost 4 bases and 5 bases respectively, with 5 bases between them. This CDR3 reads CASSIRDTQYF. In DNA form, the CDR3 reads TGTGCCAGCAGCATTAGAGATACGCAGTATTTT. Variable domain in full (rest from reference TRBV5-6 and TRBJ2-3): DAGVTQSPTHLIKTRGQQVTLRCSPKSGHDTVSWYQQALGQGPQFIFQYYEEEERQRGNFPDRFSGHQFPNYSSELNVNALLLGDSALYLCASSIRDTQYFGPGTRLTVL.

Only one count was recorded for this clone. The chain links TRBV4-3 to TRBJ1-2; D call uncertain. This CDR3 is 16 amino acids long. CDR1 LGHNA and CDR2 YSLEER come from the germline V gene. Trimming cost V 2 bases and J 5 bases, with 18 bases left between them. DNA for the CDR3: TGCGCCAGCAGCCAATCAAGTCCATCAGAGTCATATGGCTACACCTTC. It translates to CASSQSSPSESYGYTF.

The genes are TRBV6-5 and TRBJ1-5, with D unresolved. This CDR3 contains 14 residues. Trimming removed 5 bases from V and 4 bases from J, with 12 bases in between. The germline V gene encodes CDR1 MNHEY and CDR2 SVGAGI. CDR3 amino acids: CASSQPGQNQPQHF. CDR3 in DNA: TGTGCCAGCAGTCAACCGGGTCAAAATCAGCCCCAGCATTTT.

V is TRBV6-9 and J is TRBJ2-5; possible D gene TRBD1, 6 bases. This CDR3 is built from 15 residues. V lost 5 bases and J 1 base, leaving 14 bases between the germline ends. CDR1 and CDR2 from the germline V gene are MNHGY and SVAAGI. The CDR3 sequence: CASSPNMGAQETQYF. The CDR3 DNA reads TGTGCCAGCAGTCCGAACATGGGGGCCCAAGAGACCCAGTACTTC.

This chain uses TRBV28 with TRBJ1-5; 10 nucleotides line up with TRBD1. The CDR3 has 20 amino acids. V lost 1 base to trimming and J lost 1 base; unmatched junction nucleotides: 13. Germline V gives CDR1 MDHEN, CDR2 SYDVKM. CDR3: CASSLYIGQGESGSNQPQHF. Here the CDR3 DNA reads TGTGCCAGCAGTTTATATATCGGACAGGGGGAATCGGGGAGCAATCAGCCCCAGCATTTT.

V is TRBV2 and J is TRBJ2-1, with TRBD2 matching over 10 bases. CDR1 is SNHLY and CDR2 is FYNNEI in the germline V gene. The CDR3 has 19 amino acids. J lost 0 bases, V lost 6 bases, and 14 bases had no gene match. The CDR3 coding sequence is TGTGCCAGCAGCGGGGGGCTAGCGGGAGCCCAAGGCTCCTACAATGAGCAGTTCTTC. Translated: CASSGGLAGAQGSYNEQFF.

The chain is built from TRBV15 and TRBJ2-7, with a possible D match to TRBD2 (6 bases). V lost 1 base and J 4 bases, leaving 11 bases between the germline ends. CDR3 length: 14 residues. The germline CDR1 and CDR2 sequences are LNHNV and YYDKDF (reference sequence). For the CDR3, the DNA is TGTGCCACCAGCAGAGGGGGACTGACATACGAGCAGTACTTC. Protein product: CATSRGGLTYEQYF.

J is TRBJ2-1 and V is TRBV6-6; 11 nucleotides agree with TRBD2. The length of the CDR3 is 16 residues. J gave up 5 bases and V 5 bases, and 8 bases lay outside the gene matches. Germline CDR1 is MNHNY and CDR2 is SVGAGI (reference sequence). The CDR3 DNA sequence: TGTGCCAGCAGTCCCCTGGGGACTAGCGGAAACAATGAGCAGTTCTTC. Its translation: CASSPLGTSGNNEQFF.

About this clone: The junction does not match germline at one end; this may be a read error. The DNA for the CDR3 is TGCGCCAGCAGCCCGACACCGGGCGGGGGCCCCTACAATGAGCAGTTCTTC. Its translation: CASSPTPGGGPYNEQFF. The rearrangement links TRBV7-7 to TRBJ2-1; D may be TRBD2 (7 bases). This CDR3 is built from 17 residues. The germline gives CDR1 SSHAT, CDR2 FNYEAQ (reference sequence).

CDR3 in DNA: TGTGCCAGCAGCGTAGGGCAGTTTAATAACTATGGCTACACCTTC. Translating it yields CASSVGQFNNYGYTF. This chain uses TRBV9 with TRBJ1-2; D is uncertain. The CDR3 has 15 amino acids. CDR1 SGDLS and CDR2 YYNGEE come from the germline V gene. Trimming pared 0 bases from V and 1 base from J, leaving 10 bases between.

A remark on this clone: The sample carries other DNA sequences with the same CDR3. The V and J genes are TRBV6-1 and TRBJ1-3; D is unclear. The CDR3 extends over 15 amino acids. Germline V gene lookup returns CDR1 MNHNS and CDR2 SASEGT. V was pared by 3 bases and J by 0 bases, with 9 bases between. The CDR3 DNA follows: TGTGCCAGCAGTGAGTCGCCGAGCTCTGGAAACACCATATATTTT. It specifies CASSESPSSGNTIYF.

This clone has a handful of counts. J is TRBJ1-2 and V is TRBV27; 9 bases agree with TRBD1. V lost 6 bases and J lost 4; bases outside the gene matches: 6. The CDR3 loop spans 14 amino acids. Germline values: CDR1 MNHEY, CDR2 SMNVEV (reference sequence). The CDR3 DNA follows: TGTGCCAGCAGCTCCGGGACAGGGATCTATGGCTACACCTTC. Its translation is CASSSGTGIYGYTF.

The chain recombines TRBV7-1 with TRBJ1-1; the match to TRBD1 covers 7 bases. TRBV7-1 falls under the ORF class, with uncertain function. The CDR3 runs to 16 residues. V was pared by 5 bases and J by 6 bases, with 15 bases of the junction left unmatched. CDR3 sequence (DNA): TGTGCCAGCAGCCAAGTAACAGGCAGGGGGGCACCTGAAGCTTTCTTT. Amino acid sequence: CASSQVTGRGAPEAFF.